These 26 T cell receptor beta chains share one sample of origin, sequenced in a study of CD8+ T cells in alopecia areata (dated by TCRdb to 2016 to 2018). Receptors were amplified or captured by the immunoSEQ multiplex PCR assay. RNA was extracted from all samples and reverse transcribed into cDNA as template for TCR sequencing. TCRdb took this table from immuneACCESS and kept in-frame rearrangements with V and J called. Such tables lack part of the clones; where checked against another copy, unresolved V genes explain under half of the gap, and the rest is unexplained. The sample contains about 30,000 clones, roughly 58% of them found a single time. Roughly 17% of the sample lies in the top ten. Sequencing input: NKG2D-high CD8+ T cells sorted from blood. Per the publication, the cell subset or site label means: sorted CD8+ NKG2D-high blood T cells. These receptors all stem from a human donor with alopecia areata.

The gene calls are TRBV4-1 and TRBJ2-7, with 8 bases aligning to TRBD1. Germline V lookup: CDR1 MGHRA, CDR2 YSYEKL. The CDR3 consists of 15 residues. V shed 4 bases, J shed 3 bases, and the junction held 8 bases outside the gene matches. The chain's CDR3 is CASSLGTGSYYEQYF. DNA of the CDR3: TGCGCCAGCAGCCTTGGGACAGGATCATACTACGAGCAGTACTTC.

The rearrangement joins TRBV7-2 to TRBJ1-1; D may be TRBD1 (5 bases). The CDR3 is made up of 14 amino acids. V gave up 5 bases and J gave up 4 bases, with 14 bases separating them. Germline V CDR1 and CDR2: SGHTA, FQGNSA. The CDR3 region has the DNA TGTGCCAGCAGCCCGAGGGGTTTGGGCACTGAAGCTTTCTTT. Its protein product is CASSPRGLGTEAFF.

This clone has just one count. The chain links TRBV5-4 to TRBJ1-1; D unresolved. The CDR3 totals 12 residues. From germline, CDR1 is SGHNT and CDR2 YYREEE (reference sequence). The V end lost 4 bases, the J end lost 1 base, and 5 bases lay between the germline ends. The CDR3 sequence is CASSDQNTEAFF. CDR3 bases: TGTGCCAGCAGCGACCAGAACACTGAAGCTTTCTTT.

This chain links TRBV29-1 with TRBJ2-7; 9 bases line up with TRBD1. Per the germline V gene, CDR1 is SQVTM and CDR2 is ANQGSEA. V shed 3 bases, J shed 3 bases, and the junction held 12 bases outside the gene matches. The CDR3 length is 16 residues. The CDR3 region has the DNA TGCAGCGTTGATGAGCCCTTGGGACAGGGTATCTACGAGCAGTACTTC. Translation: CSVDEPLGQGIYEQYF.

In DNA form, the CDR3 reads TGTGCCAGCAGCTTTCTAGGGGGTAGCTCCTACAATGAGCAGTTCTTC. Translated: CASSFLGGSSYNEQFF. This chain joins TRBV7-3 and TRBJ2-1; a possible D gene is TRBD1 (6 bases). There are 16 residues in the CDR3. Trimming left V 3 bases short and J 0 bases short, with 12 bases between. Germline values: CDR1 SGHTA, CDR2 FQGTGA. The variable domain in full, completed from reference TRBV7-3 and TRBJ2-1, reads GAGVSQTPSNKVTEKGKYVELRCDPISGHTALYWYRQSLGQGPEFLIYFQGTGAADDSGLPNDRFFAVRPEGSVSTLKIQRTERGDSAVYLCASSFLGGSSYNEQFFGPGTRLTVL.

V is TRBV9 and J is TRBJ2-3; 12 positions agree with TRBD1. The CDR3 contains 14 residues. Germline CDR1 reads SGDLS; CDR2 reads YYNGEE. With 3 bases clipped from V and 6 bases from J, the junction kept 2 bases outside the gene matches. CDR3 coding DNA: TGTGCCAGCAGCGGGGGACAGGGGGCCGATACGCAGTATTTT. Translating gives CASSGGQGADTQYF.

The DNA of the CDR3 is TGTGCCAGCAGCCCACCCAGGACAGGGGCCTACGAGCAGTACTTC. Translated: CASSPPRTGAYEQYF. V is TRBV13 and J is TRBJ2-7; 9 bases match TRBD1. V was clipped by 5 bases and J by 2 bases; unmatched bases: 7. The CDR3 spans 15 residues. Germline CDR1 reads PRHDT; CDR2 reads FYEKMQ (reference sequence).

V gene TRBV6-5 combines with J gene TRBJ2-7, with no clear D. Germline V gene lookup returns CDR1 MNHEY and CDR2 SVGAGI. This CDR3 comprises 15 residues. With 2 bases removed from V and 0 bases from J, the gap between germline ends came to 11 bases. The CDR3, as DNA: TGTGCCAGCAGTTACATCCCAGGAGACTCCTACGAGCAGTACTTC. Amino acids: CASSYIPGDSYEQYF.

The chain links TRBV15 to TRBJ2-1; TRBD2 agrees at 10 bases. Germline V gene sequence: CDR1 LNHNV, CDR2 YYDKDF (reference sequence). CDR3 size: 14 residues. J gave up 8 bases and V 5 bases, and 6 bases lay outside the gene matches. The CDR3 protein is CATSRTSGPDEQFF. The DNA of the CDR3 is TGTGCCACCAGCCGGACTAGCGGTCCCGATGAGCAGTTCTTC.

The chain uses TRBV7-2 and TRBJ2-7; 7 bases line up with TRBD2. The CDR3 length is 17 residues. Germline CDR1 is SGHTA and CDR2 is FQGNSA. J gave up 1 base and V 3 bases, and 12 bases lay outside the gene matches. The CDR3 sequence is CASSLGGSVLWSYEQYF. DNA of the CDR3: TGTGCCAGCAGCTTGGGCGGGAGTGTTCTATGGTCCTACGAGCAGTACTTC.

The V and J genes are TRBV6-5 and TRBJ2-1; D uncertain. This CDR3 is 13 amino acids long. Germline V CDR1 and CDR2: MNHEY, SVGAGI. Trimming left V 0 bases short and J 8 bases short, with 8 bases between. Here the CDR3 DNA reads TGTGCCAGCAGTTACTCATACGGCTATGAGCAGTTCTTC. It encodes CASSYSYGYEQFF.

The CDR3 sequence: CASSSWGLAPRTDTQYF. CDR3 nucleotides: TGTGCCAGCAGCTCATGGGGACTAGCGCCCCGCACAGATACGCAGTATTTT. This sequence joins TRBV7-2 and TRBJ2-3, with TRBD2 matching over 10 bases. J was trimmed by 1 base and V by 4 bases; bases with no gene match: 8. The germline gives CDR1 SGHTA, CDR2 FQGNSA. The CDR3 has 17 amino acids.

CDR3 amino acids: CASSLMSGELFF. The CDR3 nucleotides are TGTGCCAGCAGTTTAATGTCCGGGGAGCTGTTTTTT. J is TRBJ2-2 and V is TRBV27; no reliable D call. Trimming left V 2 bases short and J 6 bases short, with 4 bases between. Germline CDR1 and CDR2: MNHEY and SMNVEV (reference sequence). CDR3 length: 12 amino acids.

V is TRBV7-9 and J is TRBJ2-5, with no clear D. The CDR3 contains 11 residues. V was trimmed by 5 bases and J by 5 bases, leaving 6 bases between them. CDR1 is SEHNR, CDR2 FQNEAQ, per germline (reference sequence). The CDR3 sequence: CASSPIETQYF. DNA for the CDR3: TGTGCCAGCAGCCCAATCGAGACCCAGTACTTC.

The chain uses TRBV15 and TRBJ1-1; no definite D call. CDR1 and CDR2 (germline): LNHNV, YYDKDF (reference sequence). V was pared by 3 bases and J by 5 bases, with 7 bases between. CDR3 length: 12 amino acids. The CDR3 protein is CATSSTHTEAFF. In DNA, the CDR3 is TGTGCCACCAGCAGCACGCATACTGAAGCTTTCTTT.

The chain employs TRBV30 and TRBJ2-7; possibly TRBD1 for D (5 bases). The CDR3 covers 13 residues. Germline lookup yields CDR1 GTSNPN and CDR2 SVGIG (reference sequence). V lost 2 bases to trimming and J lost 4 bases, with 12 bases between them. CDR3 in DNA: TGTGCCTGGAGTATAGGGGTAAGGTACGAGCAGTACTTC. As protein: CAWSIGVRYEQYF.

The chain joins TRBV6-5 to TRBJ1-2; D not resolved. The germline V gene encodes CDR1 MNHEY and CDR2 SVGAGI. The CDR3 is 14 residues long. Deletions cut 1 base from V and 4 bases from J, with 10 bases between. As DNA, the CDR3 is TGTGCCAGCAGTTACTTGCCAGATGCCTATGGCTACACCTTC. Its protein product is CASSYLPDAYGYTF.

In this sample, this clone turned up once. The chain carries TRBV9 and TRBJ1-1; D uncertain. Germline V CDR1 and CDR2: SGDLS, YYNGEE. V dropped 3 bases and J dropped 0 bases, with 12 bases sitting between them. The CDR3 sequence is 15 residues long. CDR3 amino acids: CASSDGRVLNTEAFF. Here the CDR3 DNA reads TGTGCCAGCAGCGACGGTAGGGTTCTGAACACTGAAGCTTTCTTT.

This clone was seen more than once but under ten times. The rearrangement uses TRBV2 and TRBJ2-1, with D possibly TRBD2 on 6 matching bases. CDR1 is SNHLY, CDR2 FYNNEI, per germline. V was pared by 3 bases and J by 2 bases, with 14 bases between. CDR3 size: 16 residues. The CDR3: CASSDDGGSPYNEQFF. CDR3 coding DNA: TGTGCCAGCAGTGATGATGGGGGGTCCCCCTACAATGAGCAGTTCTTC.

The V call is TRBV7-6, the J call TRBJ2-3; maybe TRBD2 (6 bases). Germline assignment: CDR1 SGHVS and CDR2 FNYEAQ. The CDR3 is 13 residues long. V was pared by 3 bases and J by 4 bases, with 8 bases between. The CDR3 DNA reads as TGTGCCAGCAGCTTCGAGCGGGCAGATACGCAGTATTTT. The encoded protein is CASSFERADTQYF.

The gene calls are TRBV15 and TRBJ2-7, with D uncertain. This CDR3 is 15 amino acids long. V lost 1 base to trimming and J lost 3 bases, with 13 bases between them. CDR1 is LNHNV and CDR2 is YYDKDF in the germline V gene (reference sequence). Here the CDR3 reads CATSRVLDSIYEQYF. The CDR3 DNA sequence: TGTGCCACCAGCAGAGTATTAGATTCGATCTACGAGCAGTACTTC.

The V call is TRBV28, the J call TRBJ1-2, with a weak D call TRBD1 (5 bases). Trimming removed 6 bases at V and 6 bases at J, with 26 bases between. This CDR3 is 17 amino acids long. Germline V gene sequence: CDR1 MDHEN, CDR2 SYDVKM. The CDR3, as DNA: TGTGCCAGCAGGTCTCTAGCCGGGACCAGGTCCTATGATGGCTACACCTTC. The encoded protein is CASRSLAGTRSYDGYTF.

This clone has a single count. The genes are TRBV4-3 and TRBJ2-1; no clear D. CDR1 and CDR2 from the germline V gene are LGHNA and YSLEER. Trimming cost V 2 bases and J 3 bases, with 20 bases left between them. The CDR3 has 18 residues. Written as DNA, the CDR3 is TGCGCCAGCAGCCAAAGATACGACGTCGAGAGAGTCTACAATGAGCAGTTCTTC. Translated: CASSQRYDVERVYNEQFF.

This chain joins TRBV2 and TRBJ2-1; perhaps TRBD1 as D (7 bases). Germline CDR1 SNHLY, CDR2 FYNNEI. The CDR3 spans 18 residues. The V end was cut by 3 bases, the J end by 5 bases, with 23 bases between. The CDR3 loop reads CASSDRGAIYPDDNEQFF. CDR3 DNA: TGTGCCAGCAGTGACAGGGGGGCCATATACCCAGATGACAATGAGCAGTTCTTC.

This clone was counted between two and nine times. The chain uses TRBV6-5 and TRBJ2-7; TRBD2 aligns across 7 bases. The V gene's germline CDR1 is MNHEY and CDR2 SVGAGI. Losses at the gene ends were 6 bases for V and 3 bases for J; bases not matched to a gene: 11. The CDR3 runs to 15 residues. The CDR3 sequence: CASSPVGGSFYEQYF. CDR3 bases: TGTGCCAGCAGCCCCGTGGGCGGGAGTTTCTACGAGCAGTACTTC.

In its sample, this clone was seen once. The chain carries TRBV27 and TRBJ1-5, with D perhaps matching TRBD1 (6 bases). Trimming removed 6 bases at V and 5 bases at J, with 11 bases between. The CDR3 length is 13 residues. Germline values: CDR1 MNHEY, CDR2 SMNVEV (reference sequence). The CDR3 loop reads CASSTGRDQPQHF. CDR3 in DNA: TGTGCCAGCAGCACAGGGCGGGATCAGCCCCAGCATTTT.